The 19 T cell receptor beta chains in this list originate from one sample, sequenced in a study of CD8 T cells in ankylosing spondylitis. TCRdb used MiXCR to reprocess the 5' RACE reads, holding one entry per CDR3 protein. This table holds 290,000 or so distinct CDR3 sequences, more than 20% found once. Sequenced material: blood, either unsorted or a sorted T cell fraction (not recorded which). The receptor source for this set is a female donor with ankylosing spondylitis or in good health (not recorded which).

The chain employs TRBV15 and TRBJ2-3, with 7 bases that match TRBD1. The CDR3 loop spans 14 amino acids. V was clipped by 4 bases and J by 5 bases; unmatched bases: 6. Germline CDR1 and CDR2: LNHNV and YYDKDF (reference sequence). CDR3: CATSTLWTGDTQYF. Written as DNA, the CDR3 is TGTGCCACCAGCACTCTATGGACAGGAGATACGCAGTATTTT.

This clonotype has just a few counts. This sequence joins TRBV5-1 and TRBJ2-7; 9 nucleotides line up with TRBD1. This CDR3 is 14 amino acids long. The V and J ends lost 3 bases and 4 bases, in that order; junction bases with no gene match: 5. Germline CDR1 reads SGHRS; CDR2 reads YFSETQ. The chain's CDR3 is CASSSDRGWYEQYF. CDR3 coding DNA: TGCGCCAGCAGCTCTGACAGGGGGTGGTACGAGCAGTACTTC.

The rearrangement uses TRBV29-1 and TRBJ1-1, with D uncertain. Germline-derived CDR1 and CDR2 are SQVTM and ANQGSEA. The CDR3 runs 13 residues. The V end was cut by 7 bases, the J end by 1 base, with 13 bases between. This CDR3 reads CSGGRGGNTEAFF. The CDR3 DNA reads as TGCAGCGGTGGACGGGGAGGGAACACTGAAGCTTTCTTT. The full variable domain, its missing parts supplied by reference TRBV29-1 and TRBJ1-1, is SAVISQKPSRDICQRGTSLTIQCQVDSQVTMMFWYRQQPGQSLTLIATANQGSEATYESGFVIDKFPISRPNLTFSTLTVSNMSPEDSSIYLCSGGRGGNTEAFFGQGTRLTVV.

V and J are TRBV15 and TRBJ2-7; D remains unclear. This CDR3 has 14 amino acids. Germline V gene sequence: CDR1 LNHNV, CDR2 YYDKDF (reference sequence). V lost 0 bases to trimming and J lost 2 bases, with 8 bases between them. The CDR3: CATSRDLAAYEQYF. Here the CDR3 DNA reads TGTGCCACCAGCAGAGATCTTGCGGCCTACGAGCAGTACTTC.

This chain uses TRBV12-3 or TRBV12-4 with TRBJ1-5; 8 bases are shared with TRBD1. With V trimmed by 6 bases and J by 4 bases, 2 bases remained unmatched. The CDR3 covers 13 residues. The CDR3 nucleotides read TGTGCCAGCAGACGACAGGGGAATCAGCCCCAGCATTTT. Translation: CASRRQGNQPQHF.

V and J are TRBV29-1 and TRBJ1-2; no firm D call. The CDR3 is 14 residues long. V was cut by 4 bases and J by 1 base, with 13 bases left in between. The germline gives CDR1 SQVTM, CDR2 ANQGSEA. For the CDR3, the DNA is TGCAGCGTTGGAGAAGGGTCTTATAACTATGGCTACACCTTC. Translation gives CSVGEGSYNYGYTF. Together with reference TRBV29-1 and TRBJ1-2, the CDR3 gives the full variable domain: SAVISQKPSRDICQRGTSLTIQCQVDSQVTMMFWYRQQPGQSLTLIATANQGSEATYESGFVIDKFPISRPNLTFSTLTVSNMSPEDSSIYLCSVGEGSYNYGYTFGSGTRLTVV.

This clonotype was counted a few times. The chain joins TRBV5-1 to TRBJ2-1; D may correspond to TRBD1 or TRBD2 (5 bases each). The ends were cut back, 0 bases at V and 7 bases at J, with 20 bases in the middle. CDR1 is SGHRS, CDR2 YFSETQ, per germline. CDR3 length: 17 residues. DNA for the CDR3: TGCGCCAGCAGCTTGGTACTTGGGGGTGGCGCCGGGAATGAGCAGTTCTTC. Its protein is CASSLVLGGGAGNEQFF.

This clonotype was detected many times. CDR3 sequence reads: CSAREKRIQHTGELFF. In nucleotides, the CDR3 is TGCAGTGCTAGAGAGAAAAGGATCCAACACACCGGGGAGCTGTTTTTT. This rearrangement joins TRBV20-1 to TRBJ2-2, with D uncertain. In germline, CDR1 is DFQATT, CDR2 SNEGSKA (reference sequence). V gave up 0 bases and J gave up 3 bases, with 14 bases separating them. CDR3 length equals 16 residues.

The chain has TRBV29-1 and TRBJ2-5; D is unclear. V was pared by 3 bases and J by 4 bases, with 9 bases between. CDR3 size: 12 residues. CDR1 is SQVTM and CDR2 is ANQGSEA in the germline V gene. CDR3 nucleotide sequence: TGCAGCGTTGACGGTCAATCAGAGACCCAGTACTTC. It encodes CSVDGQSETQYF.

This clonotype was detected only a few times. The chain carries TRBV11-2 and TRBJ2-3; TRBD2 agrees at 11 bases. The junction had 15 bases not matched to a gene; V was cut back by 5 bases and J by 2 bases. CDR1 and CDR2 from the germline V gene are SGHAT and FQNNGV. This CDR3 region has 19 residues. For the CDR3, the DNA is TGTGCCAGCAGCACACACCTGCCGGGACTAGCGGAACACACAGATACGCAGTATTTT. This encodes CASSTHLPGLAEHTDTQYF.

V and J are TRBV29-1 and TRBJ1-5, with D possibly TRBD1 on 5 matching bases. Trimming took off 4 bases at V and 7 bases at J, with 11 bases between the two ends. The CDR3 runs 12 residues. Germline CDR1 SQVTM, CDR2 ANQGSEA. CDR3 residues: CSVGDSSQPQHF. DNA for the CDR3: TGCAGCGTTGGGGACTCTAGCCAGCCCCAGCATTTT.

This clonotype occurred a few times. CDR3 sequence (DNA): TGTGCCAGCTCACCTCAGGGGACCGGGGCCAACGTCCTGACTTTC. Translation gives CASSPQGTGANVLTF. This rearrangement joins TRBV18 to TRBJ2-6; D is perhaps TRBD1 (6 bases). V shed 3 bases and J shed 4 bases, with 10 bases lying between them. Germline CDR1 KGHSH, CDR2 LQKENI. The CDR3 runs to 15 residues.

This rearrangement joins TRBV4-2 to TRBJ1-1; 10 bases are a match to TRBD1. This CDR3 is 16 amino acids long. Germline values: CDR1 LGHNA, CDR2 YNFKEQ. After removal of 5 bases from V and 10 bases from J, the junction contained 16 bases not matched to a gene. In DNA form, the CDR3 reads TGTGCCAGCAGCGCAGTAATGGACAGGGGGGTTCGGAGAGCTTTCTTT. Its protein product is CASSAVMDRGVRRAFF.

This clonotype came up once. The J gene is TRBJ2-5, the V gene TRBV27; 11 bases match TRBD2. CDR1 is MNHEY and CDR2 is SMNVEV in the germline V gene (reference sequence). This CDR3 is built from 16 residues. The trim removed 8 bases at V and 4 bases at J, leaving 12 bases unmatched. The DNA for the CDR3 is TGTGCCAGCCGACTAGCGGGACAGATTCCTTCAGAGACCCAGTACTTC. It translates to CASRLAGQIPSETQYF.

Comments on this clonotype: Compared with germline, one end of the junction differs, possibly owing to a read error. The chain employs TRBV11-2 and TRBJ1-6; no clear D. CDR1 and CDR2 (germline): SGHAT, FQNNGV. The CDR3 length is 15 residues. CDR3 DNA: TGTGCCAGCAGCGTCCCTCGGGTCGCGGGTTCACCCCTCTACTTT. As protein: CASSVPRVAGSPLYF.

The sample holds a few counts of this clonotype. The rearrangement links TRBV3-1 to TRBJ2-1, with TRBD2 matching 13 bases. Trimming at V came to 5 bases and at J to 5 bases, leaving 6 bases not matched to a gene. Germline assignment: CDR1 LGHDT and CDR2 YNNKEL (reference sequence). The CDR3 is 16 amino acids. CDR3 amino acids: CASSFGTSGIHNEQFF. CDR3 in DNA: TGTGCCAGCAGCTTTGGGACTAGCGGGATTCACAATGAGCAGTTCTTC.

The gene calls are TRBV7-2 and TRBJ1-2; 7 positions match TRBD1. Germline CDR1 is SGHTA and CDR2 is FQGNSA. CDR3 size: 15 residues. V dropped 6 bases and J dropped 2; count of bases not matched to a gene: 9. The CDR3 DNA reads as TGTGCCAGCAGGGCAACAGGGGCTGTAAACTATGGCTACACCTTC. Translated, it gives CASRATGAVNYGYTF.

This clonotype was found a few times. The V call is TRBV20-1, the J call TRBJ2-1, with 9 positions matching TRBD2. Germline V gives CDR1 DFQATT, CDR2 SNEGSKA (reference sequence). The CDR3 has 15 amino acids. The trim removed 0 bases at V and 4 bases at J, leaving 4 bases unmatched. The CDR3 DNA reads TGCAGTGCTAGAGACCGACTAGCGGTTTACAATGAGCAGTTCTTC. This codes for CSARDRLAVYNEQFF.

The V and J genes are TRBV9 and TRBJ2-2, with 7 bases fitting TRBD2. Per germline, CDR1 SGDLS and CDR2 YYNGEE. The CDR3 extends over 15 amino acids. Germline trimming cut 0 bases from V and 6 bases from J; bases unmatched to any gene: 5. The CDR3 region is CASSVDPAGAGELFF. The CDR3 DNA reads as TGTGCCAGCAGCGTAGACCCTGCGGGAGCCGGGGAGCTGTTTTTT.